The 30 T cell receptor beta chains in this list originate from one sample, sequenced in a study of blood T cell repertoires in COVID-19. Clones were sequenced by immunoSEQ multiplex PCR, and TCRdb holds only the in-frame ones, with some missing. The data contain around 120,000 clones, around 86% of them seen just once; the ten biggest clones take up 25% to 30%. The sample consisted of peripheral blood. The receptor source for this set is a woman in her seventies with acute or convalescent COVID-19.

This clone was recorded a few times. The V and J genes are TRBV5-6 and TRBJ1-1; D is undetermined. The CDR3 is 16 residues long. Trimming took off 0 bases at V and 2 bases at J, with 14 bases between the two ends. Germline V CDR1 and CDR2: SGHDT, YYEEEE. The CDR3 reads CASSLVTSVINTEAFF. Here the CDR3 DNA reads TGTGCCAGCAGCTTGGTGACTTCGGTGATAAACACTGAAGCTTTCTTT.

V usage is TRBV3-1 (or the pseudogene TRBV3-2) and J usage is TRBJ1-6; 10 bases line up with TRBD1. Germline V gene lookup returns CDR1 LGHDT and CDR2 YNNKEL (reference sequence). The J segment lost 11 bases and the V segment lost 4 bases, leaving 11 bases of the junction unmatched. CDR3 length: 16 amino acids. In DNA form, the CDR3 reads TGTGCCAGCAGCCCTACGACAGGGGGCCCCGGGGCACCCCTCCACTTT. As protein: CASSPTTGGPGAPLHF.

This chain links TRBV28 with TRBJ1-4, with 7 positions matching TRBD1. V was pared by 4 bases and J by 8 bases, with 13 bases of the junction left unmatched. This CDR3 has 16 amino acids. CDR1 is MDHEN, CDR2 SYDVKM, per germline. In nucleotides, the CDR3 is TGTGCCAGCAGTTCAGAAGCACAGGGGAACGGGGAAAAACTGTTTTTT. Translation: CASSSEAQGNGEKLFF. The full variable domain, completed using reference TRBV28 and TRBJ1-4, is DVKVTQSSRYLVKRTGEKVFLECVQDMDHENMFWYRQDPGLGLRLIYFSYDVKMKEKGDIPEGYSVSREKKERFSLILESASTNQTSMYLCASSSEAQGNGEKLFFGSGTQLSVL.

The rearrangement uses TRBV2 and TRBJ1-1; TRBD1 matches 9 bases. V was clipped by 3 bases and J by 6 bases; unmatched bases: 8. From germline, CDR1 is SNHLY and CDR2 FYNNEI. The CDR3 extends over 15 amino acids. The CDR3 here is CASSDGDRAVAEAFF. CDR3 bases: TGTGCCAGCAGTGACGGGGACAGGGCGGTCGCTGAAGCTTTCTTT.

This sequence joins TRBV24-1 and TRBJ2-1; TRBD2 aligns across 11 bases. Germline lookup yields CDR1 KGHDR and CDR2 SFDVKD. The CDR3 has 20 amino acids. Losses at the gene ends were 1 base for V and 9 bases for J; bases not matched to a gene: 19. CDR3 region: CATSDFGLAGGQTHSGEQFF. As DNA, the CDR3 is TGTGCCACCAGTGATTTCGGGCTAGCGGGGGGACAAACCCACAGTGGTGAGCAGTTCTTC.

The table lists this clone with a few counts. The chain recombines TRBV29-1 with TRBJ1-2; 7 bases agree with TRBD1. The germline V gene encodes CDR1 SQVTM and CDR2 ANQGSEA. CDR3 length: 12 residues. V shed 3 bases and J 6 bases; nucleotides not matched to a gene: 4. The CDR3 bases are TGCAGCGTTGAGGGCAGGGGGAATGGCTACACCTTC. This encodes CSVEGRGNGYTF.

The chain recombines TRBV2 with TRBJ1-5; D is uncertain. Trimming took 1 base from V and 3 from J, leaving 7 bases between them. Germline CDR1 and CDR2: SNHLY and FYNNEI. This CDR3 comprises 14 residues. The CDR3 nucleotides read TGTGCCAGCAGTGAAGGGCAAGTCAATCAGCCCCAGCATTTT. It is translated as CASSEGQVNQPQHF.

This clone occurred once. The chain carries TRBV24-1 and TRBJ1-2, with 7 bases identical to TRBD1. The germline V gene encodes CDR1 KGHDR and CDR2 SFDVKD. The junction had 9 bases not matched to a gene; V was cut back by 3 bases and J by 3 bases. CDR3 length equals 16 residues. The CDR3 loop is CATSDTRDSMYYGYTF. CDR3 in DNA: TGTGCCACCAGTGATACCCGGGACAGTATGTACTATGGCTACACCTTC.

J is TRBJ1-2 and V is TRBV19, with a possible D match to TRBD1 (6 bases). Per the germline V gene, CDR1 is LNHDA and CDR2 is SQIVND (reference sequence). Trimming removed 8 bases at V and 5 bases at J, with 24 bases between. CDR3 size: 16 residues. The chain's CDR3 is CASSPPDRLQLYGYTF. The DNA for the CDR3 is TGTGCCAGTTCCCCCCCCGACAGGTTACAACTTTATGGCTACACCTTC.

The V and J genes are TRBV2 and TRBJ2-1; 10 nucleotides align to TRBD1. The length of the CDR3 is 13 residues. Germline trimming cut 4 bases from V and 6 bases from J; bases unmatched to any gene: 0. Germline V gene data show CDR1 as SNHLY and CDR2 as FYNNEI. The CDR3 sequence: CASSGDRGNEQFF. CDR3 in DNA: TGTGCCAGCAGTGGGGACAGGGGCAATGAGCAGTTCTTC.

In nucleotides, the CDR3 is TGTGCCACCAGTGATCCGAGACAGACAGATACGCAGTATTTT. Its translation: CATSDPRQTDTQYF. This chain links TRBV24-1 with TRBJ2-3; a weak D match, TRBD1 (5 bases). Germline V CDR1 and CDR2: KGHDR, SFDVKD. With 3 bases removed from V and 3 bases from J, the gap between germline ends came to 9 bases. The CDR3 extends over 14 amino acids.

J is TRBJ2-2 and V is TRBV30; a possible D gene is TRBD1 (6 bases). Germline CDR1 reads GTSNPN; CDR2 reads SVGIG (reference sequence). This CDR3 has 13 amino acids. Trimming left V 3 bases short and J 6 bases short, with 11 bases between. The CDR3: CAWSRTGSGELFF. Here the CDR3 DNA reads TGTGCCTGGAGCCGCACAGGGTCCGGGGAGCTGTTTTTT.

The gene calls are TRBV10-3 and TRBJ1-4; the D gene is possibly TRBD1 (5 bases). Germline V gene sequence: CDR1 ENHRY, CDR2 SYGVKD. This CDR3 is 13 amino acids long. The V and J ends lost 5 bases and 7 bases respectively, with 11 bases between them. The CDR3 nucleotides read TGTGCCATCAGTAGGGGTATAGGTGAAAAACTGTTTTTT. Translation: CAISRGIGEKLFF.

The V call is TRBV5-1, the J call TRBJ1-1; D may be TRBD1 (5 bases). The germline CDR1 and CDR2 sequences are SGHRS and YFSETQ. This CDR3 region has 17 residues. Deletions cut 4 bases from V and 0 bases from J, with 19 bases between. This CDR3 reads CASSQTLGQALNTEAFF. The CDR3 DNA follows: TGCGCCAGCAGCCAGACCTTGGGGCAGGCTCTGAACACTGAAGCTTTCTTT. Complete variable domain (other parts from reference TRBV5-1 and TRBJ1-1): KAGVTQTPRYLIKTRGQQVTLSCSPISGHRSVSWYQQTPGQGLQFLFEYFSETQRNKGNFPGRFSGRQFSNSRSEMNVSTLELGDSALYLCASSQTLGQALNTEAFFGQGTRLTVV.

The rearrangement uses TRBV18 and TRBJ1-2; D possibly corresponds to TRBD1 (5 bases). This CDR3 contains 13 residues. Trimming removed 1 base from V and 6 bases from J, with 9 bases in between. Germline V gene lookup returns CDR1 KGHSH and CDR2 LQKENI. CDR3 nucleotide sequence: TGTGCCAGCTCACCACGGGACTCCGATGGCTACACCTTC. This gives the protein CASSPRDSDGYTF.

The V call is TRBV6-6, the J call TRBJ1-6; 8 positions agree with TRBD1. Germline values: CDR1 MNHNY, CDR2 SVGAGI (reference sequence). Trimming took 8 bases from V and 4 from J; bases not matched to a gene: 4. The CDR3 is 14 residues long. DNA for the CDR3: TGTGCCAGCCAGGGGGCGCAATATAATTCACCCCTCCACTTT. Protein product: CASQGAQYNSPLHF.

V and J are TRBV29-1 and TRBJ2-5, with D perhaps matching TRBD2 (5 bases). Germline assignment: CDR1 SQVTM and CDR2 ANQGSEA. CDR3 length equals 11 residues. The V and J ends lost 4 bases and 5 bases respectively, with 8 bases between them. CDR3 nucleotide sequence: TGCAGCGTTGCGGGGTTTGAGACCCAGTACTTC. Translated, it gives CSVAGFETQYF.

This chain links TRBV19 with TRBJ2-7; D is uncertain. The CDR3 loop spans 11 amino acids. V was pared by 6 bases and J by 2 bases, with 5 bases between. Germline lookup yields CDR1 LNHDA and CDR2 SQIVND (reference sequence). The CDR3 bases are TGTGCCAGTAGGTCAGCCTACGAGCAGTACTTC. Amino acid sequence: CASRSAYEQYF.

The chain joins TRBV5-4 to TRBJ2-5, with 11 bases that match TRBD1. V trimming: 4 bases; J trimming: 4 bases; junction bases outside the gene matches: 9. This CDR3 has 16 residues. Germline V lookup: CDR1 SGHNT, CDR2 YYREEE (reference sequence). CDR3 bases: TGTGCCAGCAGCCCGACCTCCGGGACAGGGGGAGAGACCCAGTACTTC. Translating gives CASSPTSGTGGETQYF.

V usage is TRBV28 and J usage is TRBJ2-2; tentatively, D is TRBD2 (5 bases). The CDR3 sequence is 16 residues long. Trimming stripped 5 bases from V and 1 base from J, with 14 bases between. Germline V gene sequence: CDR1 MDHEN, CDR2 SYDVKM. The CDR3 DNA follows: TGTGCCAGCAGTCCGAGAGAGAGGGTGAACACCGGGGAGCTGTTTTTT. It translates to CASSPRERVNTGELFF.

This sequence joins TRBV27 and TRBJ1-1; 7 nucleotides line up with TRBD1. Germline V gene lookup returns CDR1 MNHEY and CDR2 SMNVEV (reference sequence). CDR3 size: 14 residues. Trimming took 7 bases from V and 4 from J; bases not matched to a gene: 9. CDR3 region: CASTPTGWSTEAFF. DNA for the CDR3: TGTGCCAGCACCCCGACAGGGTGGAGCACTGAAGCTTTCTTT.

V gene TRBV3-1 (or the pseudogene TRBV3-2) combines with J gene TRBJ2-6, with TRBD2 matching 7 bases. Germline V gene sequence: CDR1 LGHDT, CDR2 YNNKEL (reference sequence). Trimming removed 0 bases from V and 1 base from J; junction bases left unmatched: 12. The CDR3 runs 20 residues. The CDR3 reads CASSQEALAGRGSGANVLTF. The CDR3 DNA is TGTGCCAGCAGCCAAGAGGCGTTGGCGGGGCGGGGGTCTGGGGCCAACGTCCTGACTTTC.

V gene TRBV11-2 combines with J gene TRBJ1-1; D is unresolved. Trimming left V 6 bases short and J 11 bases short, with 19 bases between. The germline CDR1 and CDR2 sequences are SGHAT and FQNNGV. The CDR3 totals 13 residues. In DNA form, the CDR3 reads TGTGCCAGCAGATCCACTATCCTCCCTCGGGCTTTCTTT. Its translation: CASRSTILPRAFF.

The rearrangement links TRBV19 to TRBJ1-3, with D possibly matching TRBD1 (6 bases). The germline V and J ends were trimmed by 4 bases and 0 bases, with 16 bases remaining between them. Germline V lookup: CDR1 LNHDA, CDR2 SQIVND (reference sequence). The length of the CDR3 is 17 residues. The CDR3 nucleotides are TGTGCCAGTAGTAAATTCTCAGGGGATCTCTCTGGAAACACCATATATTTT. Translating gives CASSKFSGDLSGNTIYF.

The chain is built from TRBV7-2 and TRBJ2-7, with D possibly TRBD2 on 6 matching bases. The CDR3 length is 15 residues. Trimming left V 3 bases short and J 0 bases short, with 12 bases between. Germline lookup yields CDR1 SGHTA and CDR2 FQGNSA. In DNA, the CDR3 is TGTGCCAGCAGCTTGGGAGGCAGCAGCTCCTACGAGCAGTACTTC. The encoded protein is CASSLGGSSSYEQYF.

The CDR3 sequence is CASSTGTQALNTEAFF. In nucleotides, the CDR3 is TGTGCCAGCAGCACTGGTACACAGGCCTTGAACACTGAAGCTTTCTTT. V and J are TRBV13 and TRBJ1-1; maybe TRBD1 (5 bases). From germline, CDR1 is PRHDT and CDR2 FYEKMQ (reference sequence). This CDR3 region has 16 residues. V was trimmed by 5 bases and J by 0 bases, leaving 16 bases between them.

This chain links TRBV13 with TRBJ1-6; TRBD1 is a possible D gene (6 bases). Germline CDR1 PRHDT, CDR2 FYEKMQ (reference sequence). Between the trimmed V and J ends, which lost 0 bases and 8 bases, there was a span of 14 bases. The length of the CDR3 is 16 residues. CDR3 sequence reads: CASSLGRLRGHSPLHF. In nucleotides, the CDR3 is TGTGCCAGCAGCTTAGGCCGGCTCAGGGGTCATTCACCCCTCCACTTT.

The gene calls are TRBV19 and TRBJ2-7; possibly TRBD1 for D (6 bases). Trimming left V 6 bases short and J 2 bases short, with 14 bases between. This CDR3 is 14 amino acids long. Per germline, CDR1 LNHDA and CDR2 SQIVND (reference sequence). DNA for the CDR3: TGTGCCAGTAGAGACTCCAGGGGTCCCTACGAGCAGTACTTC. Amino acid sequence: CASRDSRGPYEQYF.

This chain uses TRBV7-8 with TRBJ1-3, with D possibly TRBD1 on 6 matching bases. The CDR3 consists of 15 residues. V lost 5 bases and J 9 bases, leaving 20 bases between the germline ends. The germline V gene encodes CDR1 SGHVS and CDR2 FQNEAQ. CDR3 in DNA: TGTGCCAGCAGCCACAGGACAGAACCCGAGAGCACCATATATTTT. It yields the protein CASSHRTEPESTIYF.

V is TRBV12-3 or TRBV12-4 and J is TRBJ2-3, with 12 nucleotides matching TRBD2. J gave up 7 bases and V 6 bases, and 2 bases lay outside the gene matches. The CDR3 consists of 13 residues. The CDR3 protein is CASRLAGGHTQYF. CDR3 coding DNA: TGTGCCAGCAGGCTAGCGGGGGGGCATACGCAGTATTTT.